This is a list of T cell receptor beta chains from one sample in a study of cytomegalovirus exposure and HLA in healthy donors. The protocol was immunoSEQ multiplex PCR, while the TCRdb copy is restricted to in-frame clones and leaves out a portion. This table has a few hundred thousand clones, roughly two thirds appearing once. The material sequenced was PBMCs. The receptors were gathered from a female donor in good health and CMV-seronegative. Both conserved end residues are part of each CDR3.

j_call | v_call | cdr3_aa
TRBJ2-2 | TRBV5-4 | CASSLAGGRAGELFF
TRBJ2-2 | TRBV19 | CASSFDRLNTGELFF
TRBJ2-7 | TRBV5-1 | CASSLGGPSYEQYF
TRBJ1-1 | TRBV5-5 | CASSLQGATEAFF
TRBJ2-7 | TRBV23-1 | CASSQSSPSWGSYEQYF
TRBJ1-1 | TRBV15 | CATSRGWGGVTEAFF
TRBJ2-7 | TRBV7-2 | CASSLAPAGAYEQYF
TRBJ2-3 | TRBV14 | CASSQVVDRGPYDTQYF
TRBJ2-7 | TRBV18 | CASSPYSGTANPYEQYF
TRBJ1-5 | TRBV7-2 | CASSLYGGTINQPQHF
TRBJ2-7 | TRBV6-5 | CASSYGQGEDEQYF
TRBJ2-7 | TRBV4-1 | CASSQEESGLTYEQYF
TRBJ1-1 | TRBV5-1 | CASSLFAGTGDVEAFF
TRBJ2-7 | TRBV5-1 | CASSLVGGPADEQYF
TRBJ2-7 | TRBV6-1 | CASTASGRVSYEQYF
TRBJ1-4 | TRBV5-1 | CASRLSTNEKLFF
TRBJ1-1 | TRBV9 | CASSANHQATEAFF
TRBJ2-7 | TRBV27 | CASSLIGQGVSYEQYF
TRBJ2-5 | TRBV7-9 | CASNRDRAQETQYF
TRBJ2-3 | TRBV9 | CASSPRGSTDTQYF
TRBJ2-7 | TRBV28 | CASSSLIGGLTSPLSYEQYF
TRBJ2-5 | TRBV6-5 | CASSPGTPRETQYF
TRBJ1-2 | TRBV28 | CASSPGMGYGYTF
TRBJ2-4 | TRBV7-8 | CASSLALAGEERSWKNIQYF
TRBJ1-2 | TRBV7-2 | CASSPTGSYGYTF
TRBJ2-7 | TRBV27 | CASSLGQGASYEQYF
TRBJ2-1 | TRBV18 | CASSPLQGRSSYNEQFF
TRBJ2-7 | TRBV4-1 | CASSLYREGYEQYF
TRBJ1-4 | TRBV5-8 | CASSLGTGGSATNEKLFF
TRBJ2-1 | TRBV12-5 | CASSLSGRAGNEQFF
TRBJ2-1 | TRBV15 | CATSRGAGGYEQFF
TRBJ2-5 | TRBV5-1 | CASRKTTSALQETQYF
TRBJ2-2 | TRBV6-4 | CASSDGGGDTGELFF
TRBJ2-7 | TRBV7-9 | CASSFPFRLAGSDEQYF
TRBJ1-1 | TRBV6-5 | CASSQGGLGYTEAFF
- | TRBV29-1 | CSVAGRGNEQYF
TRBJ1-1 | TRBV5-4 | CASSVDGMNTEAFF
TRBJ1-2 | TRBV4-1 | CASSLRVAYGYTF
TRBJ2-1 | TRBV7-9 | CSSSPILARQFF
TRBJ2-7 | TRBV6-5 | CASSRGLAGVHEQYF
TRBJ2-5 | TRBV4-2 | CASSLGTTGALQETQYF
TRBJ2-2 | TRBV5-1 | CASSWGTSGSRTGELFF
TRBJ2-7 | TRBV15 | CATSRDSAGSYEQYF
TRBJ1-1 | TRBV27 | CASSLSRDSTEAFF
TRBJ2-1 | TRBV11-2 | CASEANNEQFF
TRBJ1-6 | TRBV28 | CASSPWIRDRGKSPLHF
TRBJ2-3 | TRBV5-1 | CASSQKLGGGSTDTQYF
TRBJ2-1 | TRBV5-1 | CASEGGQGPYNEQFF
TRBJ1-1 | TRBV7-6 | CASSLAGTANTEAFF
TRBJ1-1 | TRBV6-1 | CASSGQRNTEAFF
TRBJ2-3 | TRBV18 | CASSPPGLAANTDTQYF
TRBJ2-1 | TRBV5-4 | CASREDSGRAYNEQFF
TRBJ2-5 | TRBV19 | CASSERVRETQYF
TRBJ1-5 | TRBV19 | CASSGRLIGQPQHF
- | TRBV6-5 | CASSYRGSLSEQYF
TRBJ2-7 | TRBV5-1 | CASSLRGDLYEQYF
TRBJ1-1 | TRBV7-3 | CASSLTDMNTEAFF
TRBJ1-4 | TRBV7-9 | CASSFNRDRAEMEEKLFF
- | TRBV4-1 | CASSQVGGVVYYEQYF